This T cell receptor beta chain was profiled in a study of glioma-infiltrating T cells. This clonotype was recorded many times. Its antigen is not known. The CDR3 loop spans 13 amino acids. V dropped 8 bases and J dropped 6 bases, with 13 bases sitting between them. Germline V gene data show CDR1 as SGHTA and CDR2 as FQGNSA. The study, taken as a whole, reports: Tissue-blood divergence was below expectation in non-neoplastic patients, above in gliomas. Only very few CDR3 sequences appeared in both tissue and blood.

The iRepertoire nested amplicon-rescue multiplex PCR amplified TCR alpha and beta CDR3s from RNA. One-step reverse transcription and amplification started from roughly 100-400 ng of tissue mRNA or PBMC total RNA. TCRdb re-called the multiplex PCR reads with MiXCR, one entry per CDR3 protein. The table shows around 190,000 distinct CDR3 sequences, with over 25% occurring only once. Input material: glioma tissue, nonneoplastic brain tissue, or PBMCs (not recorded which). The sequence was obtained from a human donor with low-grade glioma or glioblastoma, undergoing nonglioma brain surgery, or in good health (not recorded which). The chain employs TRBV7-2 and TRBJ1-4; D gene uncertain. As DNA, the CDR3 is TGTGCCAGCGGTTCTTTGTCTGATGAAAAACTGTTTTTT. It translates to CASGSLSDEKLFF.